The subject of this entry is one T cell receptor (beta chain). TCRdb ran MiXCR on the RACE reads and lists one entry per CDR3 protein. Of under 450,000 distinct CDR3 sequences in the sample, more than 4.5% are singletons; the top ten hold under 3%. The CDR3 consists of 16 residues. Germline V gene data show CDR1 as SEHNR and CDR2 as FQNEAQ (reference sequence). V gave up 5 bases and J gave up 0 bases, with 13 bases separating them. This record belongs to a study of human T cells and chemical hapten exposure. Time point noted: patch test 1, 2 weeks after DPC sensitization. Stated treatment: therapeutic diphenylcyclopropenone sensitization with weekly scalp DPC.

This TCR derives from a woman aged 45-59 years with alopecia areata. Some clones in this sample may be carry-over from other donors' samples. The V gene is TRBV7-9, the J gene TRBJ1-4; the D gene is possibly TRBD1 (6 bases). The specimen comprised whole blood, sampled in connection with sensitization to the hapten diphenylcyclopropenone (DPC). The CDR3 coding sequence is TGTGCCAGCAGCCGTGATGAGGGGGCAACTAATGAAAAACTGTTTTTT. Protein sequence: CASSRDEGATNEKLFF.